The 11 T cell receptor beta chains given below trace back to one sample, sequenced in a study of T cells in Graves' hyperthyroidism and ophthalmopathy. RNA transcripts provided the source from which TCR beta CDR3 regions were amplified. TCR CDR3 regions were first amplified by RT-PCR with HTBI primers. TCRdb redid the calling of the multiplex PCR reads with MiXCR, one entry per CDR3 protein. The sample has fewer than 350,000 distinct CDR3 sequences, about 14% seen once. The sequenced sample consisted of blood. The receptors were gathered from a woman younger than 45 with Graves' hyperthyroidism that later progressed to Graves' ophthalmopathy.

This clonotype was found a few times. The V gene is TRBV24-1, the J gene TRBJ2-3; 11 positions agree with TRBD2. The CDR3 loop spans 16 amino acids. The germline V gene has CDR1 KGHDR and CDR2 SFDVKD. The ends lost 4 bases at V and 4 bases at J; junction bases unmatched: 6. The CDR3: CATSDYIAGGADTQYF. The CDR3 DNA sequence: TGTGCCACCAGTGACTACATAGCGGGGGGGGCAGATACGCAGTATTTT.

V usage is TRBV12-3 or TRBV12-4 and J usage is TRBJ2-3; the D is unclear. This CDR3 is built from 15 residues. V lost 5 bases to trimming and J lost 8 bases, with 20 bases between them. The DNA of the CDR3 is TGTGCCAGCAGTCCCCATCCGGACCCCTATGGTACGCAGTATTTT. Translating gives CASSPHPDPYGTQYF.

This clonotype was seen many times. The V gene is TRBV7-2, the J gene TRBJ2-3, with D perhaps matching TRBD1 or TRBD2 (5 bases each). CDR3 size: 16 residues. V lost 5 bases and J 0 bases, leaving 15 bases between the germline ends. Per germline, CDR1 SGHTA and CDR2 FQGNSA. The CDR3 region is CASSARGAGSTDTQYF. The CDR3 DNA follows: TGTGCCAGCAGCGCCCGAGGGGCAGGGAGCACAGATACGCAGTATTTT.

Ten or more counts support this clonotype. The chain has TRBV20-1 and TRBJ1-2, with TRBD1 matching over 9 bases. CDR3 length: 13 residues. Germline loops: CDR1 DFQATT, CDR2 SNEGSKA (reference sequence). V gave up 5 bases and J gave up 8 bases; unmatched junction bases: 9. CDR3 coding DNA: TGCAGTGCTGATACCGGGACAGGGTTCGGCTACACCTTC. Amino acids: CSADTGTGFGYTF.

This clonotype was recorded many times. J is TRBJ2-1 and V is TRBV4-1; 9 bases are a match to TRBD2. Germline CDR1 is MGHRA and CDR2 is YSYEKL. The CDR3 contains 15 residues. The J segment lost 8 bases and the V segment lost 4 bases, leaving 9 bases of the junction unmatched. CDR3 residues: CASSRQASGTDEQFF. As DNA, the CDR3 is TGCGCCAGCAGCCGGCAGGCTAGCGGGACCGATGAGCAGTTCTTC.

This clonotype has ten or more counts. The chain employs TRBV28 and TRBJ1-2; no firm D call. Germline V gene lookup returns CDR1 MDHEN and CDR2 SYDVKM. The CDR3 covers 14 residues. V lost 4 bases, J lost 5 bases, and 14 bases lay in between. The CDR3 reads CASSSWGGEYGYTF. Written as DNA, the CDR3 is TGTGCCAGCAGTTCCTGGGGAGGCGAGTATGGCTACACCTTC.

In this sample, this clonotype turned up many times. CDR3 nucleotide sequence: TGCGCCAGCAGCCCTTCGGGCAACCTGAACACTGAAGCTTTCTTT. It encodes CASSPSGNLNTEAFF. The rearrangement links TRBV5-1 to TRBJ1-1; D not resolved. Germline V gene sequence: CDR1 SGHRS, CDR2 YFSETQ. CDR3 length equals 15 residues. V gave up 4 bases and J gave up 0 bases, with 13 bases separating them.

The chain combines TRBV13 with TRBJ2-1; 8 nucleotides line up with TRBD2. J gave up 3 bases and V 5 bases, and 6 bases lay outside the gene matches. Germline CDR1 reads PRHDT; CDR2 reads FYEKMQ (reference sequence). CDR3 size: 15 residues. CDR3 in amino acids: CASSARGLGYNEQFF. DNA for the CDR3: TGTGCCAGCAGCGCACGGGGACTAGGCTACAATGAGCAGTTCTTC.

This clonotype appeared many times. The gene calls are TRBV28 and TRBJ1-5; no firm D call. The CDR3 is 14 residues long. Trimming removed 7 bases at V and 2 bases at J, with 12 bases between. CDR1 is MDHEN, CDR2 SYDVKM, per germline. For the CDR3, the DNA is TGTGCCAGCACCGTGGGGTCTCGCAATCAGCCCCAGCATTTT. It is translated as CASTVGSRNQPQHF. Full variable domain (remainder filled in from reference TRBV28 and TRBJ1-5): DVKVTQSSRYLVKRTGEKVFLECVQDMDHENMFWYRQDPGLGLRLIYFSYDVKMKEKGDIPEGYSVSREKKERFSLILESASTNQTSMYLCASTVGSRNQPQHFGDGTRLSIL.

This clonotype was seen only a few times. The chain couples TRBV5-8 to TRBJ1-5; a possible D gene is TRBD1 (5 bases). The CDR3 is made up of 17 amino acids. The germline gives CDR1 SGHTS, CDR2 YDEGEE. The ends were cut back, 4 bases at V and 1 base at J, with 18 bases in the middle. The CDR3 loop reads CASSPPLWGLSNQPQHF. Written as DNA, the CDR3 is TGTGCCAGCAGCCCGCCTCTATGGGGCTTGAGCAATCAGCCCCAGCATTTT.

This clonotype came up many times. The gene calls are TRBV18 and TRBJ2-7; 10 nucleotides match TRBD1. Trimming cost V 1 base and J 6 bases; bases outside gene matches: 3. CDR3 length: 14 amino acids. Per germline, CDR1 KGHSH and CDR2 LQKENI. CDR3 residues: CASSPRGQGSEQYF. The CDR3, as DNA: TGTGCCAGCTCACCACGGGGACAGGGGAGCGAGCAGTACTTC.